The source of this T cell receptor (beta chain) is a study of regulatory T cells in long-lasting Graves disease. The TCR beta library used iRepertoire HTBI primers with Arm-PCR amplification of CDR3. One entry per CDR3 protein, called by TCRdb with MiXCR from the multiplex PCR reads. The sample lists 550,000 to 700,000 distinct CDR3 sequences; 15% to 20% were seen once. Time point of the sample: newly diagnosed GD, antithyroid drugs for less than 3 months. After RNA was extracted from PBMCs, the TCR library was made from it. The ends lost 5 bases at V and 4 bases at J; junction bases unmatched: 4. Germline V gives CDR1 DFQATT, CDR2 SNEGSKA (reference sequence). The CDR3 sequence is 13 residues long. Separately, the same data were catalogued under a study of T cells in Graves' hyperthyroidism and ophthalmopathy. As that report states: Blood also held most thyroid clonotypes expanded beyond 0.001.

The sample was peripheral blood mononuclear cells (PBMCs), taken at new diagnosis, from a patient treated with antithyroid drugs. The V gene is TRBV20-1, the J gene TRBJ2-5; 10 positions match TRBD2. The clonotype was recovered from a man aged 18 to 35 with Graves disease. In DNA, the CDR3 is TGCAGTGCTGGAGCGGGGGGGGGAGAGACCCAGTACTTC. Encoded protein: CSAGAGGGETQYF.